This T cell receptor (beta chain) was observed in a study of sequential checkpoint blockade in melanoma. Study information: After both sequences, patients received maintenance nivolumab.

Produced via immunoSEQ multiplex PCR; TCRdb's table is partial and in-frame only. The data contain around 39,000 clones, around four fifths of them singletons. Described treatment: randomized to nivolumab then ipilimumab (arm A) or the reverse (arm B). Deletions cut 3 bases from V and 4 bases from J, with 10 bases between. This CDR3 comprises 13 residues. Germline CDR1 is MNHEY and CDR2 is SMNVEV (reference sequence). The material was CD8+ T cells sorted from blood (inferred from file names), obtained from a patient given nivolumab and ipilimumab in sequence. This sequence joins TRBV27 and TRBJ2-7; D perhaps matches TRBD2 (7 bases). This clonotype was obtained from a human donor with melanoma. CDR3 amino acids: CASSLGGPYEQYF. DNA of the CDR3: TGTGCCAGCAGTTTGGGGGGGCCTTACGAGCAGTACTTC.